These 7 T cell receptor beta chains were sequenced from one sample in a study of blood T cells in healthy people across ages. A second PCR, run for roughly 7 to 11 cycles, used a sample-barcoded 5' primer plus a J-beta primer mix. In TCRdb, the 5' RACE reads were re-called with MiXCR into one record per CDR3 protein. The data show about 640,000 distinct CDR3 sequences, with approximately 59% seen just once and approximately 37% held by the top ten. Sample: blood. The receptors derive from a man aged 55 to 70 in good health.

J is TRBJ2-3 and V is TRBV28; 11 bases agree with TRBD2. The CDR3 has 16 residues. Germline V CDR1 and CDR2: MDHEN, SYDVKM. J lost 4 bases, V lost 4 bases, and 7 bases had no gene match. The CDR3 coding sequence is TGTGCCAGCAGTTGGATGAGACTAGCGGGATCAGATACGCAGTATTTT. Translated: CASSWMRLAGSDTQYF.

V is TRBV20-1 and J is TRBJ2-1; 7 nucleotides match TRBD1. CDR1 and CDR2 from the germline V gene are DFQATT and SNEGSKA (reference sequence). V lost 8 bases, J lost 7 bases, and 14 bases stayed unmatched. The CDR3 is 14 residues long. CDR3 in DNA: TGCAGTCCAAGGAAAAATACAGGGGCTAATGAGCAGTTCTTC. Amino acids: CSPRKNTGANEQFF.

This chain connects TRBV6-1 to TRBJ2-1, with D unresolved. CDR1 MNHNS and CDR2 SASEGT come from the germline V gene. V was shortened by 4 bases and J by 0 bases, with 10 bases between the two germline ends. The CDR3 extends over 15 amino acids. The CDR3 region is CASSALWDSYNEQFF. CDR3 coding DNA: TGTGCCAGCAGTGCCCTTTGGGACTCCTACAATGAGCAGTTCTTC.

The CDR3 loop is CASSIAGVGDTQYF. CDR3 in DNA: TGTGCCAGCAGCATCGCGGGGGTGGGCGATACGCAGTATTTT. The rearrangement uses TRBV7-2 and TRBJ2-3, with 7 bases fitting TRBD2. The J segment lost 6 bases and the V segment lost 5 bases, leaving 8 bases of the junction unmatched. Germline V lookup: CDR1 SGHTA, CDR2 FQGNSA. The CDR3 spans 14 residues.

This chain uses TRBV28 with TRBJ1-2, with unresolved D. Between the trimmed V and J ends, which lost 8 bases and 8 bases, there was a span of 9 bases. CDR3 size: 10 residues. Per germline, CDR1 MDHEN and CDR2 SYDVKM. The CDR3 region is CASGRRGYTF. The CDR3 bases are TGTGCCAGCGGCCGGCGGGGCTACACCTTC.

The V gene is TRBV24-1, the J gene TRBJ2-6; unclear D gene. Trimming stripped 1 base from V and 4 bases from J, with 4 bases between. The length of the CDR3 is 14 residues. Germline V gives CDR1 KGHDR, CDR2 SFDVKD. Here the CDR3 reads CATSDFSGANVLTF. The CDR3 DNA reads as TGTGCCACCAGTGATTTTTCCGGGGCCAACGTCCTGACTTTC.

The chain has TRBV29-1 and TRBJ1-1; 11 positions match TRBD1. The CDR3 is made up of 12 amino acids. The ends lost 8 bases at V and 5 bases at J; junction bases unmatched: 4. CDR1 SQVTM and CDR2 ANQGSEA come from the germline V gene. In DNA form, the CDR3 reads TGCAGCCCGGACAGGGGGCAGACTGAAGCTTTCTTT. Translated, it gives CSPDRGQTEAFF.